These 31 T cell receptor beta chains share one sample of origin, sequenced in a study of blood T cell repertoires in COVID-19. The protocol was immunoSEQ multiplex PCR, while the TCRdb copy is restricted to in-frame clones and leaves out a portion. The table has 450,000 or so clones, approximately 90% seen once. Sequencing input: peripheral blood. These receptor sequences come from a man between 18 and 35 years old with COVID-19, enrolled during active disease.

The V and J genes are TRBV27 and TRBJ2-1; 16 nucleotides align to TRBD2. The CDR3 is 18 residues long. Germline V gene data show CDR1 as MNHEY and CDR2 as SMNVEV (reference sequence). V shed 6 bases and J 6 bases; nucleotides not matched to a gene: 11. CDR3 residues: CASRYSGLAGGPVNEQFF. For the CDR3, the DNA is TGTGCCAGCAGATACTCGGGACTAGCGGGAGGGCCTGTCAATGAGCAGTTCTTC.

This clone was detected once. The chain carries TRBV6-2 or TRBV6-3 and TRBJ1-2, with a weak D call TRBD1 (5 bases). V lost 2 bases and J 4 bases, leaving 11 bases between the germline ends. The CDR3 spans 14 residues. The germline V gene has CDR1 MNHEY and CDR2 SVGEGT. The CDR3 DNA sequence: TGTGCCAGCAGTTACCAGGGTCTTGGCTATGGCTACACCTTC. Its translation is CASSYQGLGYGYTF.

The table lists this clone with a count of one. This chain uses TRBV4-1 with TRBJ2-7; no clear D gene. This CDR3 comprises 16 residues. V lost 1 base and J 2 bases, leaving 15 bases between the germline ends. Germline lookup yields CDR1 MGHRA and CDR2 YSYEKL. The CDR3 reads CASSQGVSGTPYEQYF. The CDR3 nucleotides are TGCGCCAGCAGCCAAGGGGTCTCGGGTACCCCCTACGAGCAGTACTTC.

The rearrangement joins TRBV3-1 (or the pseudogene TRBV3-2) to TRBJ2-1; 14 bases are shared with TRBD2. The CDR3 totals 15 residues. Germline V gene lookup returns CDR1 LGHDT and CDR2 YNNKEL (reference sequence). The junction had 6 bases not matched to a gene; V was cut back by 4 bases and J by 10 bases. The chain's CDR3 is CASSPRTSGGFEQFF. Written as DNA, the CDR3 is TGTGCCAGCAGCCCTCGGACTAGCGGGGGGTTCGAGCAGTTCTTC.

The V gene is TRBV19, the J gene TRBJ2-6; unclear D gene. Germline V gives CDR1 LNHDA, CDR2 SQIVND (reference sequence). The V end was cut by 7 bases, the J end by 0 bases, with 13 bases between. The CDR3 is 16 residues long. CDR3 amino acids: CASKLASGSGANVLTF. The CDR3 nucleotides are TGTGCCAGTAAATTGGCTTCGGGCTCTGGGGCCAACGTCCTGACTTTC.

This clone has just one count. The rearrangement links TRBV7-9 to TRBJ2-1, with 15 bases matching TRBD2. CDR3 size: 18 residues. The germline V gene has CDR1 SEHNR and CDR2 FQNEAQ (reference sequence). J lost 2 bases, V lost 5 bases, and 7 bases had no gene match. CDR3 bases: TGTGCCAGCAGCCGGGGACTAGCGGGAGGCCGAACCTACAATGAGCAGTTCTTC. Its protein is CASSRGLAGGRTYNEQFF. The variable domain in full, with the rest retrieved from reference TRBV7-9 and TRBJ2-1, is DTGVSQNPRHKITKRGQNVTFRCDPISEHNRLYWYRQTLGQGPEFLTYFQNEAQLEKSRLLSDRFSAERPKGSFSTLEIQRTEQGDSAMYLCASSRGLAGGRTYNEQFFGPGTRLTVL.

The chain carries TRBV6-2 or TRBV6-3 and TRBJ2-3; D possibly corresponds to TRBD2 (6 bases). Trimming stripped 5 bases from V and 3 bases from J, with 15 bases between. The CDR3 loop spans 15 amino acids. Germline-derived CDR1 and CDR2 are MNHEY and SVGEGT. The DNA for the CDR3 is TGTGCCAGCAGTAGGAGGCCCGGGGGTACAGATACGCAGTATTTT. The encoded protein is CASSRRPGGTDTQYF.

The chain employs TRBV3-1 (or the pseudogene TRBV3-2) and TRBJ2-1, with 9 bases that match TRBD2. The V and J ends lost 0 bases and 1 base, in that order; junction bases with no gene match: 13. This CDR3 is built from 20 residues. From germline, CDR1 is LGHDT and CDR2 YNNKEL (reference sequence). CDR3 amino acids: CASSQELGLAGSISYNEQFF. In nucleotides, the CDR3 is TGTGCCAGCAGCCAAGAATTAGGTCTAGCGGGGTCCATTTCCTACAATGAGCAGTTCTTC.

V usage is TRBV5-4 and J usage is TRBJ2-3, with D possibly TRBD1 on 5 matching bases. The CDR3 has 15 amino acids. Looked up from germline, CDR1 is SGHNT and CDR2 is YYREEE (reference sequence). V lost 4 bases to trimming and J lost 2 bases, with 14 bases between them. The CDR3 loop reads CASSPVTRDTDTQYF. The CDR3 DNA follows: TGTGCCAGCAGCCCCGTGACCAGGGACACAGATACGCAGTATTTT.

The chain employs TRBV27 and TRBJ1-2, with TRBD1 as a possible D gene (5 bases). This CDR3 comprises 14 residues. V lost 0 bases, J lost 5 bases, and 10 bases lay in between. From germline, CDR1 is MNHEY and CDR2 SMNVEV (reference sequence). Here the CDR3 DNA reads TGTGCCAGCAGTTTATCGGGGGGTATATATGGCTACACCTTC. Translated: CASSLSGGIYGYTF.

The chain uses TRBV13 and TRBJ1-2, with D hard to call. CDR1 and CDR2 (germline): PRHDT, FYEKMQ (reference sequence). The V and J ends lost 6 bases and 4 bases respectively, with 18 bases between them. This CDR3 spans 15 amino acids. CDR3 nucleotide sequence: TGTGCCAGCAGTACTTTCCGGGAGGTTAGCTATGGCTACACCTTC. Amino acids: CASSTFREVSYGYTF.

Turning to this clone: The identical CDR3 is also encoded by other nucleotide sequences in the sample. This sequence joins TRBV25-1 and TRBJ1-6; 9 positions match TRBD1. Per germline, CDR1 MGHDK and CDR2 SYGVNS. V was clipped by 1 base and J by 7 bases; unmatched bases: 2. This CDR3 is 15 amino acids long. The CDR3: CASSESDRGNSPLHF. In nucleotides, the CDR3 is TGTGCCAGCAGTGAATCGGACAGGGGAAATTCACCCCTCCACTTT.

This chain joins TRBV5-4 and TRBJ2-3; a possible D gene is TRBD2 (5 bases). Per the germline V gene, CDR1 is SGHNT and CDR2 is YYREEE (reference sequence). The CDR3 extends over 14 amino acids. The V gene lost 4 bases and the J gene lost 6 bases, with 15 bases spanning the gap. The CDR3 region has the DNA TGTGCCAGCAGCCCGGGGTCAGCGCGGGATACGCAGTATTTT. This encodes CASSPGSARDTQYF.

This clone has a count of ten or more. The chain links TRBV9 to TRBJ2-7, with 8 positions matching TRBD2. With 0 bases clipped from V and 6 bases from J, the junction kept 2 bases outside the gene matches. There are 13 residues in the CDR3. Germline CDR1 SGDLS, CDR2 YYNGEE. The CDR3 coding sequence is TGTGCCAGCAGCGTAGCCGCGGGAGGCGAGCAGTACTTC. Protein sequence: CASSVAAGGEQYF.

The gene calls are TRBV28 and TRBJ1-1, with D possibly matching TRBD1 (5 bases). The CDR3 loop spans 14 amino acids. V lost 5 bases and J 1 base, leaving 11 bases between the germline ends. Germline loops: CDR1 MDHEN, CDR2 SYDVKM. The CDR3 region is CASSRRGGNTEAFF. The CDR3, as DNA: TGTGCCAGCAGTCGTAGGGGCGGGAACACTGAAGCTTTCTTT. Combining the CDR3 with reference TRBV28 and TRBJ1-1 gives the whole variable domain DVKVTQSSRYLVKRTGEKVFLECVQDMDHENMFWYRQDPGLGLRLIYFSYDVKMKEKGDIPEGYSVSREKKERFSLILESASTNQTSMYLCASSRRGGNTEAFFGQGTRLTVV.

The chain carries TRBV7-2 and TRBJ1-1, with D unresolved. The germline V and J ends were trimmed by 1 base and 2 bases, with 5 bases remaining between them. CDR1 and CDR2 (germline): SGHTA, FQGNSA. The CDR3 is 13 amino acids. CDR3 sequence reads: CASSLGANTEAFF. DNA of the CDR3: TGTGCCAGCAGCTTAGGGGCCAACACTGAAGCTTTCTTT.

CDR3 sequence reads: CASSPGRDRAGTDTQYF. The CDR3 nucleotides read TGTGCCAGCAGCCCAGGGAGGGACAGGGCGGGCACAGATACGCAGTATTTT. The rearrangement uses TRBV5-5 and TRBJ2-3; 9 positions agree with TRBD1. The CDR3 loop spans 17 amino acids. Germline V gene sequence: CDR1 SGHKS, CDR2 YYEKEE (reference sequence). V was pared by 4 bases and J by 1 base, with 10 bases of the junction left unmatched.

The rearrangement joins TRBV27 to TRBJ2-3; TRBD1 agrees at 8 bases. CDR1 MNHEY and CDR2 SMNVEV come from the germline V gene (reference sequence). With 5 bases clipped from V and 6 bases from J, the junction kept 7 bases outside the gene matches. The CDR3 runs 14 residues. The CDR3 loop is CASSLQGARDTQYF. The DNA of the CDR3 is TGTGCCAGCAGTCTCCAGGGGGCTCGGGATACGCAGTATTTT.

The chain is built from TRBV7-8 and TRBJ2-7, with 13 positions matching TRBD2. CDR1 and CDR2 (germline): SGHVS, FQNEAQ. CDR3 length: 17 residues. Trimming at V came to 8 bases and at J to 1 base, leaving 11 bases not matched to a gene. The CDR3 DNA is TGTGCCAGCTCCTCTTTCGGGACTAGCGGGGCTTCCTACGAGCAGTACTTC. It translates to CASSSFGTSGASYEQYF.

The chain employs TRBV13 and TRBJ2-7, with D unresolved. The CDR3 spans 12 residues. Germline values: CDR1 PRHDT, CDR2 FYEKMQ (reference sequence). V was pared by 5 bases and J by 0 bases, with 5 bases between. CDR3 sequence (DNA): TGTGCCAGCAGCGAAGCCTCCTACGAGCAGTACTTC. Translation: CASSEASYEQYF. The complete variable domain, with remaining parts taken from reference TRBV13 and TRBJ2-7, reads AAGVIQSPRHLIKEKRETATLKCYPIPRHDTVYWYQQGPGQDPQFLISFYEKMQSDKGSIPDRFSAQQFSDYHSELNMSSLELGDSALYFCASSEASYEQYFGPGTRLTVT.

This sequence joins TRBV20-1 and TRBJ2-4; D might be TRBD2 (6 bases). V shed 3 bases and J shed 5 bases, with 11 bases lying between them. Per the germline V gene, CDR1 is DFQATT and CDR2 is SNEGSKA (reference sequence). This CDR3 has 13 amino acids. DNA of the CDR3: TGCAGTGCTAGTAAGGGAGGTGAAAACATTCAGTACTTC. It encodes CSASKGGENIQYF.

This chain uses TRBV7-2 with TRBJ2-3; D remains unclear. Germline lookup yields CDR1 SGHTA and CDR2 FQGNSA. The V end lost 6 bases, the J end lost 2 bases, and 9 bases lay between the germline ends. The CDR3 runs to 13 residues. CDR3 nucleotide sequence: TGTGCCAGCAGTTCACAGTACACAGATACGCAGTATTTT. This encodes CASSSQYTDTQYF.

The chain links TRBV5-5 to TRBJ1-1; D is perhaps TRBD1 (5 bases). In germline, CDR1 is SGHKS, CDR2 YYEKEE (reference sequence). With 0 bases removed from V and 4 bases from J, the gap between germline ends came to 13 bases. The CDR3 runs 15 residues. The CDR3 bases are TGTGCCAGCAGCTTGGGTATGGGAAGGGGCACTGAAGCTTTCTTT. Encoded protein: CASSLGMGRGTEAFF.

The chain is built from TRBV2 and TRBJ2-2; no clear D gene. Germline values: CDR1 SNHLY, CDR2 FYNNEI. The CDR3 extends over 11 amino acids. Deletions cut 6 bases from V and 3 bases from J, with 2 bases between. The CDR3 DNA reads TGTGCCAGCAGCGACACCGGGGAGCTGTTTTTT. It is translated as CASSDTGELFF.

The chain has TRBV5-1 and TRBJ1-2, with D hard to call. The CDR3 sequence is 12 residues long. Trimming left V 0 bases short and J 4 bases short, with 4 bases between. The germline V gene encodes CDR1 SGHRS and CDR2 YFSETQ. The CDR3 protein is CASSLGAYGYTF. CDR3 nucleotides: TGCGCCAGCAGCTTGGGAGCCTATGGCTACACCTTC. Together with reference TRBV5-1 and TRBJ1-2, the CDR3 gives the full variable domain: KAGVTQTPRYLIKTRGQQVTLSCSPISGHRSVSWYQQTPGQGLQFLFEYFSETQRNKGNFPGRFSGRQFSNSRSEMNVSTLELGDSALYLCASSLGAYGYTFGSGTRLTVV.

The chain links TRBV3-1 (or the pseudogene TRBV3-2) to TRBJ2-7, with no clear D. The CDR3 loop spans 15 amino acids. Germline values: CDR1 LGHDT, CDR2 YNNKEL (reference sequence). Trimming pared 1 base from V and 0 bases from J, leaving 10 bases between. CDR3 sequence reads: CASSQGAAASYEQYF. Here the CDR3 DNA reads TGTGCCAGCAGCCAAGGGGCCGCTGCCTCCTACGAGCAGTACTTC.

The CDR3 here is CASSSALDRGQDEQYF. CDR3 DNA sequence: TGTGCCAGCAGTTCCGCCTTGGACAGGGGGCAAGACGAGCAGTACTTC. J is TRBJ2-7 and V is TRBV6-2 or TRBV6-3; 11 bases map to TRBD1. V lost 4 bases to trimming and J lost 5 bases; unmatched junction nucleotides: 10. CDR1 and CDR2 (germline): MNHEY, SVGEGT. The CDR3 runs 16 residues.

The V and J genes are TRBV9 and TRBJ2-2; TRBD1 agrees at 9 bases. The CDR3 is made up of 12 amino acids. CDR1 SGDLS and CDR2 YYNGEE come from the germline V gene. J was trimmed by 6 bases and V by 8 bases; bases with no gene match: 2. The CDR3 DNA follows: TGTGCCAGTCACAGGGGGCCCGGGGAGCTGTTTTTT. Translating gives CASHRGPGELFF.

This chain connects TRBV6-5 to TRBJ1-2; 7 bases line up with TRBD1. Germline CDR1 and CDR2: MNHEY and SVGAGI. The CDR3 runs to 14 residues. The J segment lost 2 bases and the V segment lost 5 bases, leaving 5 bases of the junction unmatched. CDR3 residues: CASSRDRQNYGYTF. For the CDR3, the DNA is TGTGCCAGCAGTCGGGACAGACAGAACTATGGCTACACCTTC.

In this sample, this clone turned up once. The V call is TRBV13, the J call TRBJ2-2, with TRBD2 matching over 8 bases. This CDR3 has 15 residues. The J segment lost 2 bases and the V segment lost 5 bases, leaving 4 bases of the junction unmatched. Germline values: CDR1 PRHDT, CDR2 FYEKMQ (reference sequence). The chain's CDR3 is CASSATSGNTGELFF. The CDR3 DNA reads TGTGCCAGCAGCGCTACTAGCGGAAACACCGGGGAGCTGTTTTTT.

The rearrangement joins TRBV7-9 to TRBJ2-1; 10 positions agree with TRBD2. This CDR3 has 16 amino acids. The germline gives CDR1 SEHNR, CDR2 FQNEAQ (reference sequence). V shed 2 bases and J 7 bases; nucleotides not matched to a gene: 8. The CDR3 bases are TGTGCCAGCAGCTTATCAAGCGGGGGGGCGAGAAATGAGCAGTTCTTC. This codes for CASSLSSGGARNEQFF.